Reported below is one TCR beta chain. Its antigen remains unidentified. Assay: immunoSEQ multiplex PCR; the TCRdb copy retains only in-frame clones and omits some. This sample has 35,000 to 50,000 clones; 85% to 95% occur once, and the top ten carry 3.9%. This sample is drawn from a study of a mutant IDH1 vaccine in newly diagnosed glioma. Whole-study context: Previous treatment comprised radiotherapy, temozolomide, or both, mostly both.

Time point specified: week 23, last vaccination. A 20-mer mutant IDH1 peptide at 300 ug was injected subcutaneously with topical imiquimod. The CDR3 runs 17 residues. The germline V gene has CDR1 LGHNA and CDR2 YNFKEQ. The J segment lost 2 bases and the V segment lost 0 bases, leaving 7 bases of the junction unmatched. Here the sequenced sample was PBMCs, taken from a glioma patient whose treatment included an IDH1 peptide vaccine. This receptor was identified in a man over 45 with glioma. The rearrangement links TRBV4-2 to TRBJ2-3; 8 nucleotides agree with TRBD2. CDR3 region: CASSQDPAGALTDTQYF. DNA for the CDR3: TGTGCCAGCAGCCAAGATCCAGCGGGGGCTCTCACAGATACGCAGTATTTT.